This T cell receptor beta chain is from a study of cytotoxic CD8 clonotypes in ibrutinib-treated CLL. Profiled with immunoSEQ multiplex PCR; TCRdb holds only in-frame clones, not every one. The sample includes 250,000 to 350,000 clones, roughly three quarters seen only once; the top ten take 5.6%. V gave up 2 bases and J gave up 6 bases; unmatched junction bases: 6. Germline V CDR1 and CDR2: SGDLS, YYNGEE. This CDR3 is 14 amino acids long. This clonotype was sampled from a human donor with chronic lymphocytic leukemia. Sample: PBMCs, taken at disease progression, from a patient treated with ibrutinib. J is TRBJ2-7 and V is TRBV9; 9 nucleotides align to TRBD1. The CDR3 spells CASSVPGQGGEQYF. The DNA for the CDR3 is TGTGCCAGCAGCGTTCCGGGACAGGGAGGCGAGCAGTACTTC.